This TCR beta chain was identified in a study of cytomegalovirus exposure and HLA in healthy donors. PCR was performed using 60 Vbeta and 13 Jbeta primers. This table comes from immunoSEQ multiplex PCR, and its TCRdb copy is limited to in-frame clones, with some not included. The table includes 200,000 to 250,000 clones, 80% to 90% detected once. This clone was observed a single time. Material for sequencing was PBMCs. This TCR was recovered from a girl aged 2-15 years in good health and CMV-seronegative.

The CDR3 region is CASSLTGHRTMNTEAFF. The CDR3 DNA sequence: TGTGCCAGCAGCTTAACGGGACACAGGACGATGAACACTGAAGCTTTCTTT. The chain joins TRBV7-2 to TRBJ1-1; D is possibly TRBD1 (6 bases). V was cut by 2 bases and J by 0 bases, with 16 bases left in between. The CDR3 totals 17 residues. CDR1 and CDR2 from the germline V gene are SGHTA and FQGNSA.